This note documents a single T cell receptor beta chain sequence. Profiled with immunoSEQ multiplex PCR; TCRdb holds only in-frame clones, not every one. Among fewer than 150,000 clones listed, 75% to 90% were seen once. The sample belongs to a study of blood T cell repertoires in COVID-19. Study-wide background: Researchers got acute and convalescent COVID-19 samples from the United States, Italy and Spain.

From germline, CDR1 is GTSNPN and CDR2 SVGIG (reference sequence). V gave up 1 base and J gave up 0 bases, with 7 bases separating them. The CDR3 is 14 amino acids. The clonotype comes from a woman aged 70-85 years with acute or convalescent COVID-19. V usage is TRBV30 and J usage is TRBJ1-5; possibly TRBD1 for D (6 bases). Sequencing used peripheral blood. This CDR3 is CAWSGTVSNQPQHF. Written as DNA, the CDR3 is TGTGCCTGGAGTGGGACAGTTAGCAATCAGCCCCAGCATTTT.